A selection of T cell receptor beta chains follows, all from one sample in a study of graft-versus-host responses after intestinal transplantation. TCRdb's copy holds only in-frame clones and misses some; the assay was immunoSEQ multiplex PCR. The data hold approximately 58,000 clones, with roughly 90% observed a single time. Source: PBMCs, taken 26 days after transplant. Receptors originate from a human patient who received an intestinal transplant, so some T cells may come from the graft donor. Both conserved end residues are part of each CDR3. A D gene is named only where the DNA matches it firmly. The size entry is marked missing in some rows and otherwise reads once, few, many or a size class.

v_call,d_call,clone_size,cdr3_length,j_call,cdr3_aa,cdr3_nt
TRBV7-2,-,-,18,TRBJ1-5,CASSLNLGQYDSNQPQHF,TGTGCCAGCAGCCTCAATCTCGGACAGTACGATAGCAATCAGCCCCAGCATTTT
TRBV4-1,TRBD2,-,15,TRBJ2-1,CASSQTGGAYNEQFF,TGCGCCAGCAGCCAAACCGGGGGGGCTTACAATGAGCAGTTCTTC
TRBV10-2,-,-,11,TRBJ2-1,CASSFGQEQFF,TGCGCCAGCAGTTTCGGACAGGAGCAGTTCTTC
TRBV4-1,TRBD2,-,14,TRBJ2-7,CASSPRVRGDEQYF,TGCGCCAGCAGCCCGCGAGTTCGGGGGGATGAGCAGTACTTC
TRBV6-1,-,-,15,TRBJ2-1,CASSVRTNSYNEQFF,TGTGCCAGCAGTGTCCGGACAAACTCCTACAATGAGCAGTTCTTC
TRBV25-1,TRBD2,-,16,TRBJ2-5,CASSGPTSGGVETQYF,TGTGCCAGCAGTGGACCGACTAGCGGGGGGGTGGAGACCCAGTACTTC
TRBV28,TRBD1,-,12,TRBJ1-1,CASSTGGTEAFF,TGTGCCAGCAGCACAGGGGGCACTGAAGCTTTCTTT
TRBV29-1,TRBD1,-,12,TRBJ1-2,CSIPTGVSGYTF,TGCAGCATTCCGACAGGGGTTAGTGGCTACACCTTC
TRBV5-5,TRBD1,-,14,TRBJ1-4,CASSRDRENEKLFF,TGTGCCAGCAGCAGGGACAGGGAAAATGAAAAACTGTTTTTT
TRBV7-3,TRBD2,-,16,TRBJ2-1,CASSSSGGGTGSEQFF,TGTGCCAGCAGCTCAAGCGGGGGGGGAACGGGTAGTGAGCAGTTCTTC
TRBV19,-,-,16,TRBJ2-1,CASSPLAQSSYNEQFF,TGTGCCAGTAGTCCGCTAGCGCAAAGCTCCTACAATGAGCAGTTCTTC
TRBV9,-,-,15,TRBJ2-5,CASSVGLVSSETQYF,TGTGCCAGCAGCGTAGGACTAGTATCTTCCGAGACCCAGTACTTC
TRBV5-1,-,-,15,TRBJ1-5,CASSLGQGFNQPQHF,TGCGCCAGCAGCTTGGGTCAGGGCTTCAATCAGCCCCAGCATTTT
TRBV21-1,-,few,18,TRBJ1-2,CASSKGAQGRDFSYGYTF,TGTGCCAGCAGCAAAGGGGCACAGGGTAGGGATTTCAGTTATGGCTACACCTTC
TRBV9,TRBD1,-,16,TRBJ2-5,CASSVAGGGSYETQYF,TGTGCCAGCAGCGTAGCAGGGGGCGGCTCGTATGAGACCCAGTACTTC
TRBV6-1,-,-,16,TRBJ1-2,CASSEVGGEGGYGYTF,TGTGCCAGCAGTGAAGTTGGGGGGGAAGGGGGCTATGGCTACACCTTC
TRBV27,TRBD1,-,16,TRBJ2-7,CASSLSGQGMTYEQYF,TGTGCCAGCAGTTTATCGGGACAGGGGATGACCTACGAGCAGTACTTC
TRBV15,-,-,16,TRBJ1-2,CATSRDRSGVLEGYTF,TGTGCCACCAGCAGAGATCGGTCAGGGGTTTTGGAGGGCTACACCTTC
TRBV28,TRBD1,-,16,TRBJ1-2,CASSYPPGTGLRGYTF,TGTGCCAGCAGTTATCCCCCCGGGACAGGGCTTCGAGGCTACACCTTC
TRBV11-2,-,-,14,TRBJ1-4,CASSRTGSYEKLFF,TGTGCCAGCAGCAGAACCGGGTCCTATGAAAAACTGTTTTTT
TRBV29-1,TRBD1,-,16,TRBJ1-1,CSVEDEGQGAGTEAFF,TGCAGCGTTGAAGATGAAGGGCAGGGGGCGGGCACTGAAGCTTTCTTT
TRBV5-1,TRBD1,-,16,TRBJ2-1,CASSLLGTGVYNEQFF,TGCGCCAGCAGCCTCCTCGGGACAGGGGTCTACAATGAGCAGTTCTTC
TRBV10-3,TRBD2,-,16,TRBJ2-1,CAISESTSGGPNEQFF,TGTGCCATCAGTGAGTCGACTAGCGGGGGCCCAAATGAGCAGTTCTTC
TRBV6-1,-,-,14,TRBJ1-5,CASSEVGGNQPQHF,TGTGCCAGCAGTGAAGTCGGCGGAAATCAGCCCCAGCATTTT
TRBV9,TRBD1,-,15,TRBJ1-1,CASSVGTGGGTEAFF,TGTGCCAGCAGCGTCGGGACAGGGGGCGGCACTGAAGCTTTCTTT
TRBV4-2,-,-,13,TRBJ2-1,CASSHNQNNEQFF,TGTGCCAGCAGCCATAACCAGAACAATGAGCAGTTCTTC
TRBV27,TRBD1,-,16,TRBJ1-4,CASRYLTGGGNEKLFF,TGTGCCAGCAGATACCTAACAGGGGGGGGGAATGAAAAACTGTTTTTT
TRBV6-5,-,few,12,TRBJ2-7,CASSDSVFEQYF,TGTGCCAGCAGTGACTCCGTCTTCGAGCAGTACTTC
TRBV18,-,-,17,TRBJ2-6,CASSPSQGVAGANVLTF,TGTGCCAGCTCACCCTCACAGGGAGTGGCAGGGGCCAACGTCCTGACTTTC
TRBV21-1,-,few,17,TRBJ1-3,CASYHPKGPGDGNTIYF,TGTGCCAGCTATCATCCCAAGGGTCCGGGGGATGGAAACACCATATATTTT
TRBV13,-,-,18,TRBJ2-2,CASSHGGAGATNTGELFF,TGTGCCAGCAGCCATGGGGGGGCCGGGGCGACGAACACCGGGGAGCTGTTTTTT
TRBV11-2,-,-,11,TRBJ2-7,CASSLTGEQYF,TGTGCCAGCAGCTTAACGGGCGAGCAGTACTTC
TRBV29-1,TRBD2,-,15,TRBJ2-1,CSVLGLAGYYNEQFF,TGCAGCGTTTTGGGACTAGCGGGATACTACAATGAGCAGTTCTTC
TRBV29-1,TRBD2,-,14,TRBJ2-1,CSVALAGVYNEQFF,TGCAGCGTCGCCCTAGCGGGAGTTTACAATGAGCAGTTCTTC